The 7 T cell receptor beta chains below all came from one sample that was sequenced in a study of shared clonotypes between healthy human individuals. Clones were sequenced by immunoSEQ multiplex PCR, and TCRdb holds only the in-frame ones, with some missing. There are under 600,000 clones in the sample; roughly 79% occur only once, and around 12% lies in the top ten. Sequenced: PBMCs. Receptors originate from a woman aged 40 to 49 in good health. Some clones in this sample may be carry-over from other donors' samples.

This sequence joins TRBV29-1 and TRBJ1-2; the D is unclear. Trimming took off 5 bases at V and 4 bases at J, with 8 bases between the two ends. The germline CDR1 and CDR2 sequences are SQVTM and ANQGSEA. The CDR3 runs to 11 residues. In nucleotides, the CDR3 is TGCAGCGTTCAACAGACCTATGGCTACACCTTC. Translated, it gives CSVQQTYGYTF. Drawing the rest from reference TRBV29-1 and TRBJ1-2, the complete variable domain is SAVISQKPSRDICQRGTSLTIQCQVDSQVTMMFWYRQQPGQSLTLIATANQGSEATYESGFVIDKFPISRPNLTFSTLTVSNMSPEDSSIYLCSVQQTYGYTFGSGTRLTVV.

This clone was counted only a few times. The rearrangement joins TRBV28 to TRBJ1-2, with TRBD1 matching 7 bases. The J segment lost 5 bases and the V segment lost 5 bases, leaving 11 bases of the junction unmatched. This CDR3 has 15 residues. CDR1 MDHEN and CDR2 SYDVKM come from the germline V gene. CDR3 sequence: CASSLTQGIGYGYTF. The CDR3 nucleotides read TGTGCCAGCAGTCTCACACAGGGGATTGGGTATGGCTACACCTTC.

This clone has a handful of counts. J is TRBJ1-4 and V is TRBV9; no firm D call. From germline, CDR1 is SGDLS and CDR2 YYNGEE. This CDR3 comprises 14 residues. V lost 0 bases and J lost 5, with 8 bases in between. The CDR3 region has the DNA TGTGCCAGCAGCGTAGGCCTGGCGAATGAAAAACTGTTTTTT. Its translation: CASSVGLANEKLFF.

CDR3 sequence: CASSLRGTEAFF. CDR3 sequence (DNA): TGCGCCAGCAGCCTCCGGGGCACTGAAGCTTTCTTT. The chain recombines TRBV4-1 with TRBJ1-1; D is unresolved. Germline V gives CDR1 MGHRA, CDR2 YSYEKL. This CDR3 is built from 12 residues. The V and J ends lost 4 bases and 4 bases respectively, with 7 bases between them.

CDR3 nucleotides: TGTGCCAGCAGTGAAAGTACAGGGGGCGCGAAGGGCAATCAGCCCCAGCATTTT. Encoded protein: CASSESTGGAKGNQPQHF. V and J are TRBV6-1 and TRBJ1-5; 9 positions agree with TRBD1. Germline CDR1 is MNHNS and CDR2 is SASEGT. The V and J ends lost 2 bases and 2 bases, in that order; junction bases with no gene match: 10. The CDR3 spans 18 residues.

The chain is built from TRBV7-9 and TRBJ1-1, with no clear D. Trimming removed 0 bases from V and 5 bases from J, with 7 bases in between. The CDR3 is 13 amino acids. Germline V gene sequence: CDR1 SEHNR, CDR2 FQNEAQ (reference sequence). The CDR3 loop reads CASSLAGRTEAFF. DNA for the CDR3: TGTGCCAGCAGCTTAGCAGGGAGGACTGAAGCTTTCTTT.

This clone was seen a single time. The V and J genes are TRBV7-2 and TRBJ1-4; possible D gene TRBD1, 5 bases. CDR3 size: 14 residues. Germline V gene data show CDR1 as SGHTA and CDR2 as FQGNSA. The germline V and J ends were trimmed by 4 bases and 5 bases, with 11 bases remaining between them. The CDR3 DNA reads TGTGCCAGCAGCTGGGACCCCGGGAATGAAAAACTGTTTTTT. Its translation is CASSWDPGNEKLFF.